Each of the 26 T cell receptor beta chains below was sequenced from the same sample in a study of PD-1 blockade in classical Hodgkin lymphoma. This sample's time point: cycle 4 day 1 (C4D1), after 5 to 7 weeks of nivolumab. No patient escaped relapse after autologous stem cell transplantation, and brentuximab vedotin exposure varied. Produced via immunoSEQ multiplex PCR; TCRdb's table is partial and in-frame only. The sample yields about 85,000 clones, 90% seen once. Source: peripheral blood mononuclear cells (PBMCs), taken before the fourth cycle of nivolumab. These receptors came from a human donor with classical Hodgkin lymphoma.

This clone has a single count. This chain uses TRBV6-5 with TRBJ1-1; D may be TRBD1 (5 bases). The CDR3 runs to 15 residues. V was cut by 3 bases and J by 1 base, with 12 bases left in between. From germline, CDR1 is MNHEY and CDR2 SVGAGI. Here the CDR3 reads CASSYQTARNTEAFF. The CDR3 coding sequence is TGTGCCAGCAGTTATCAGACAGCTCGGAACACTGAAGCTTTCTTT.

V usage is TRBV7-9 and J usage is TRBJ1-1; no clear D gene. This CDR3 region has 13 residues. Germline V CDR1 and CDR2: SEHNR, FQNEAQ (reference sequence). V was pared by 6 bases and J by 3 bases, with 11 bases between. The CDR3, as DNA: TGTGCCAGCAGGCCCCTCTTAGACACTGAAGCTTTCTTT. This encodes CASRPLLDTEAFF.

This clone has just one count. The chain links TRBV11-2 to TRBJ1-6; no clear D. V was trimmed by 1 base and J by 9 bases, leaving 13 bases between them. The CDR3 covers 15 residues. CDR1 is SGHAT and CDR2 is FQNNGV in the germline V gene. The CDR3 loop is CASSLGPPSGSPLHF. CDR3 coding DNA: TGTGCCAGCAGCTTAGGCCCACCCTCGGGTTCACCCCTCCACTTT.

This chain connects TRBV4-2 to TRBJ2-7; no reliable D call. V was pared by 0 bases and J by 3 bases, with 15 bases between. The CDR3 contains 16 residues. Germline CDR1 and CDR2: LGHNA and YNFKEQ. The DNA for the CDR3 is TGTGCCAGCAGCCAAGATAGAGCCCCCCGTTACTACGAGCAGTACTTC. It yields the protein CASSQDRAPRYYEQYF.

The chain carries TRBV7-9 and TRBJ1-2, with unresolved D. V was shortened by 5 bases and J by 2 bases, with 15 bases between the two germline ends. Germline CDR1 and CDR2: SEHNR and FQNEAQ (reference sequence). The CDR3 runs 15 residues. CDR3 region: CASSPMAAGNYGYTF. In DNA form, the CDR3 reads TGTGCCAGCAGCCCTATGGCGGCGGGGAACTATGGCTACACCTTC.

The V gene is TRBV7-2, the J gene TRBJ2-1; D may be TRBD2 (5 bases). In germline, CDR1 is SGHTA, CDR2 FQGNSA. This CDR3 comprises 12 residues. V gave up 4 bases and J gave up 7 bases, with 8 bases separating them. The CDR3 nucleotides are TGTGCCAGCAGCTCTCCGGGGAATGAGCAGTTCTTC. Its protein product is CASSSPGNEQFF.

The chain recombines TRBV2 with TRBJ2-7; 8 bases fit TRBD2. Unmatched junction bases numbered 4, after V lost 4 bases and J lost 2 bases. The V gene's germline CDR1 is SNHLY and CDR2 FYNNEI. The CDR3 spans 14 residues. CDR3 sequence reads: CASSVLAETYEQYF. For the CDR3, the DNA is TGTGCCAGCAGTGTACTAGCGGAGACCTACGAGCAGTACTTC.

V usage is TRBV4-3 and J usage is TRBJ2-2; 7 nucleotides line up with TRBD2. V was pared by 8 bases and J by 13 bases, with 22 bases of the junction left unmatched. The CDR3 is 16 amino acids. CDR1 is LGHNA, CDR2 YSLEER, per germline. DNA of the CDR3: TGCGCCAGCGGAATGGGTGGACTAGACCCTCCTGAGGTGCTGTTTTTT. It encodes CASGMGGLDPPEVLFF.

The chain combines TRBV19 with TRBJ1-3; D is ambiguous. Germline V lookup: CDR1 LNHDA, CDR2 SQIVND (reference sequence). Trimming cost V 5 bases and J 3 bases, with 20 bases left between them. CDR3 size: 17 residues. CDR3 residues: CASSVTTGTIFGNTIYF. The CDR3 DNA reads as TGTGCCAGTAGTGTAACCACCGGAACCATCTTTGGAAACACCATATATTTT.

This clone has just a few counts. The genes are TRBV4-3 and TRBJ1-1, with 7 bases fitting TRBD1. Germline V gene sequence: CDR1 LGHNA, CDR2 YSLEER. J gave up 11 bases and V 1 base, and 13 bases lay outside the gene matches. The CDR3 contains 15 residues. CDR3 in amino acids: CASSQGRLQGLEAFF. CDR3 bases: TGCGCCAGCAGCCAAGGGAGATTACAGGGGCTTGAGGCTTTCTTT.

This chain uses TRBV10-3 with TRBJ2-3; perhaps TRBD1 as D (6 bases). This CDR3 has 21 amino acids. Per the germline V gene, CDR1 is ENHRY and CDR2 is SYGVKD. V lost 3 bases to trimming and J lost 0 bases, with 28 bases between them. The CDR3 nucleotides are TGTGCCATCAGTGAAAAGAGTAGGCCCCAGGGACACCCATCTAGCACAGATACGCAGTATTTT. The encoded protein is CAISEKSRPQGHPSSTDTQYF.

The chain combines TRBV7-6 with TRBJ1-4; 11 bases align to TRBD1. There are 16 residues in the CDR3. J lost 8 bases, V lost 5 bases, and 10 bases had no gene match. Germline V gene sequence: CDR1 SGHVS, CDR2 FNYEAQ. The DNA for the CDR3 is TGTGCCAGCAGCCCACCCCGGGGACAGGGGGGGGAAAAACTGTTTTTT. Protein: CASSPPRGQGGEKLFF.

This chain links TRBV19 with TRBJ2-5; TRBD2 matches 12 bases. This CDR3 has 18 residues. The germline V gene encodes CDR1 LNHDA and CDR2 SQIVND (reference sequence). The junction had 9 bases not matched to a gene; V was cut back by 4 bases and J by 0 bases. CDR3 bases: TGTGCCAGTAGTACGAGACTAGCGGGGGCCGCGTACCAAGAGACCCAGTACTTC. This sequence encodes CASSTRLAGAAYQETQYF.

The chain joins TRBV15 to TRBJ1-2; D call uncertain. The germline V and J ends were trimmed by 5 bases and 4 bases, with 14 bases remaining between them. Germline CDR1 LNHNV, CDR2 YYDKDF (reference sequence). The CDR3 is 14 residues long. CDR3 nucleotide sequence: TGTGCCACCAGCCGAGTCGGGTGGGGCTATGGCTACACCTTC. It codes for CATSRVGWGYGYTF.

This rearrangement joins TRBV2 to TRBJ2-7, with 7 bases lining up with TRBD1. The CDR3 totals 15 residues. From germline, CDR1 is SNHLY and CDR2 FYNNEI. J lost 3 bases, V lost 1 base, and 6 bases had no gene match. Written as DNA, the CDR3 is TGTGCCAGCAGTGAAGGGACAGGATCCTTCTACGAGCAGTACTTC. Its protein is CASSEGTGSFYEQYF.

The DNA for the CDR3 is TGTGCCAGCAGTGAACTCGGGTTCGCTAACTATGGCTACACCTTC. Residues: CASSELGFANYGYTF. The chain links TRBV6-1 to TRBJ1-2; no firm D call. Trimming removed 2 bases from V and 0 bases from J, with 10 bases in between. Looked up from germline, CDR1 is MNHNS and CDR2 is SASEGT. This CDR3 has 15 amino acids.

V and J are TRBV4-3 and TRBJ2-7; 10 bases fit TRBD2. Germline values: CDR1 LGHNA, CDR2 YSLEER. V trimming: 1 base; J trimming: 5 bases; junction bases outside the gene matches: 8. The CDR3 runs 16 residues. This chain's CDR3 is CASSQALGLAVHEQYF. The CDR3 DNA reads as TGCGCCAGCAGCCAAGCGCTCGGACTAGCGGTCCACGAGCAGTACTTC.

This clone was detected once. The DNA for the CDR3 is TGCGCCAGCAGCTCGCAATTGACAGGGAACCAAGAGACCCAGTACTTC. This codes for CASSSQLTGNQETQYF. The rearrangement links TRBV5-1 to TRBJ2-5; 7 bases align to TRBD1. The CDR3 spans 16 residues. CDR1 SGHRS and CDR2 YFSETQ come from the germline V gene. V lost 3 bases and J lost 0; bases outside the gene matches: 8. Variable domain in full (rest from reference TRBV5-1 and TRBJ2-5): KAGVTQTPRYLIKTRGQQVTLSCSPISGHRSVSWYQQTPGQGLQFLFEYFSETQRNKGNFPGRFSGRQFSNSRSEMNVSTLELGDSALYLCASSSQLTGNQETQYFGPGTRLLVL.

This rearrangement joins TRBV7-2 to TRBJ2-7; 14 nucleotides match TRBD2. The V gene's germline CDR1 is SGHTA and CDR2 FQGNSA. The CDR3 has 16 amino acids. V was clipped by 5 bases and J by 4 bases; unmatched bases: 7. This chain's CDR3 is CASSPRTSGGTYEQYF. Here the CDR3 DNA reads TGTGCCAGCAGCCCAAGGACTAGCGGGGGGACTTACGAGCAGTACTTC.

The rearrangement links TRBV7-2 to TRBJ1-2, with 7 positions matching TRBD1. There are 14 residues in the CDR3. The junction had 6 bases not matched to a gene; V was cut back by 6 bases and J by 2 bases. The germline V gene has CDR1 SGHTA and CDR2 FQGNSA. The CDR3 region has the DNA TGTGCCAGCAGAAGCACGGGACAGAACTATGGCTACACCTTC. This sequence encodes CASRSTGQNYGYTF.

This clone was recorded only once. The chain joins TRBV14 to TRBJ1-6; weak D call: TRBD1 (5 bases). Between the trimmed V and J ends, which lost 3 bases and 6 bases, there was a span of 18 bases. The germline gives CDR1 SGHDN, CDR2 FVKESK. The CDR3 length is 17 residues. The CDR3 reads CASSQSKLRDPNSPLHF. CDR3 DNA sequence: TGTGCCAGCAGCCAGTCTAAACTCCGGGACCCTAATTCACCCCTCCACTTT.

Here the CDR3 reads CASRRDRGKYNEQFF. CDR3 nucleotide sequence: TGTGCCAGCAGGCGGGACAGGGGAAAATACAATGAGCAGTTCTTC. The chain carries TRBV6-5 and TRBJ2-1; 10 nucleotides line up with TRBD1. This CDR3 is 15 amino acids long. V shed 6 bases and J 4 bases; nucleotides not matched to a gene: 6. Germline-derived CDR1 and CDR2 are MNHEY and SVGAGI.

The chain's CDR3 is CASSFRQTYEQYF. CDR3 DNA sequence: TGTGCCAGCAGTTTTAGACAGACCTACGAGCAGTACTTC. The J gene is TRBJ2-7, the V gene TRBV6-5, with a tentative D call TRBD1 (5 bases). CDR3 length equals 13 residues. Trimming cost V 4 bases and J 2 bases, with 9 bases left between them. From germline, CDR1 is MNHEY and CDR2 SVGAGI.

This clone was recorded once. The chain has TRBV11-2 and TRBJ1-1, with a tentative D call TRBD1 (6 bases). The CDR3 extends over 18 amino acids. Trimming left V 4 bases short and J 2 bases short, with 23 bases between. Looked up from germline, CDR1 is SGHAT and CDR2 is FQNNGV. The CDR3 region has the DNA TGTGCCAGCAGCTCGCACCCCGAACCGGGACAACTAAACACTGAAGCTTTCTTT. It specifies CASSSHPEPGQLNTEAFF.

The chain uses TRBV5-1 and TRBJ2-7, with 7 bases fitting TRBD1. The germline CDR1 and CDR2 sequences are SGHRS and YFSETQ. V gave up 0 bases and J gave up 6 bases; unmatched junction bases: 9. The CDR3 covers 15 residues. CDR3 coding DNA: TGCGCCAGCAGCTTGGGACAGGGACCTCTCAGCGAGCAGTACTTC. Its translation is CASSLGQGPLSEQYF. Full variable domain (remainder filled in from reference TRBV5-1 and TRBJ2-7): KAGVTQTPRYLIKTRGQQVTLSCSPISGHRSVSWYQQTPGQGLQFLFEYFSETQRNKGNFPGRFSGRQFSNSRSEMNVSTLELGDSALYLCASSLGQGPLSEQYFGPGTRLTVT.

The gene calls are TRBV4-2 and TRBJ2-3; TRBD2 matches 11 bases. The V gene's germline CDR1 is LGHNA and CDR2 YNFKEQ. The CDR3 runs to 19 residues. The junction had 13 bases not matched to a gene; V was cut back by 0 bases and J by 5 bases. The CDR3 protein is CASSQDRELLAGVGDTQYF. For the CDR3, the DNA is TGTGCCAGCAGCCAAGACCGTGAGCTACTAGCGGGGGTTGGAGATACGCAGTATTTT.